These 22 T cell receptor beta chains originate from one sample sequenced in a study of blood T cell repertoires in COVID-19. Profiling relied on immunoSEQ multiplex PCR, and the TCRdb table lists in-frame clones only, not all of them. Of tens of thousands of clones in the sample, around 79% were seen once. The sequenced sample was peripheral blood. The receptors shown here come from a human donor in a cohort sampled during active COVID-19.

This clone is medium-sized within its sample. V usage is TRBV7-9 and J usage is TRBJ1-5; D is perhaps TRBD1 (5 bases). The CDR3 has 12 amino acids. Germline CDR1 and CDR2: SEHNR and FQNEAQ (reference sequence). Trimming cost V 1 base and J 7 bases, with 5 bases left between them. The DNA of the CDR3 is TGTGCCAGCAGCTTAGAGGGGCAGCCCCAGCATTTT. It translates to CASSLEGQPQHF.

CDR3 residues: CASSSPSGSVEDTQYF. The CDR3 DNA sequence: TGTGCCAGCAGTTCACCTAGCGGGAGTGTAGAAGATACGCAGTATTTT. The chain has TRBV27 and TRBJ2-3, with TRBD2 identical over 10 bases. The germline gives CDR1 MNHEY, CDR2 SMNVEV (reference sequence). Losses at the gene ends were 4 bases for V and 5 bases for J; bases not matched to a gene: 9. The CDR3 contains 16 residues.

The chain has TRBV20-1 and TRBJ2-7; D may be TRBD2 (7 bases). Trimming shortened V by 3 bases and J by 5 bases, and 17 bases separated the two germline ends. The CDR3 loop spans 14 amino acids. The germline V gene encodes CDR1 DFQATT and CDR2 SNEGSKA (reference sequence). The CDR3 DNA follows: TGCAGTGCTAGTGGGGGCGGGAGTCGGGACGAGCAGTACTTC. Its protein product is CSASGGGSRDEQYF.

The DNA of the CDR3 is TGTGCCAGCAGGCTAGCGGGCAGCTCCTACAATGAGCAGTTCTTC. Translated, it gives CASRLAGSSYNEQFF. The chain combines TRBV11-2 with TRBJ2-1, with TRBD2 matching 8 bases. The germline CDR1 and CDR2 sequences are SGHAT and FQNNGV. This CDR3 is 15 amino acids long. V lost 6 bases and J lost 0; bases outside the gene matches: 4.

This chain joins TRBV6-5 and TRBJ2-1; D possibly corresponds to TRBD1 (5 bases). Germline-derived CDR1 and CDR2 are MNHEY and SVGAGI. CDR3 length: 13 amino acids. Trimming took off 6 bases at V and 10 bases at J, with 16 bases between the two ends. The CDR3 DNA reads TGTGCCAGCAGCCGCCCGGACATCCAGGAGCAGTTCTTC. Its protein product is CASSRPDIQEQFF.

The CDR3 nucleotides are TGTGCCAGCTCACCCGGGGGGGCGATTGTCCTTCCGAACACCGGGGAGCTGTTTTTT. It yields the protein CASSPGGAIVLPNTGELFF. This chain joins TRBV18 and TRBJ2-2; 8 bases match TRBD2. This CDR3 region has 19 residues. V gave up 3 bases and J gave up 0 bases; unmatched junction bases: 12. Germline lookup yields CDR1 KGHSH and CDR2 LQKENI.

This clone was detected once. The CDR3 bases are TGTGCCACCAGCAGAACCAGCGCCCAAGAGACCCAGTACTTC. Amino acids: CATSRTSAQETQYF. This chain connects TRBV15 to TRBJ2-5; D is unclear. Looked up from germline, CDR1 is LNHNV and CDR2 is YYDKDF (reference sequence). V lost 2 bases, J lost 1 base, and 8 bases lay in between. The CDR3 contains 14 residues.

The gene calls are TRBV7-9 and TRBJ2-3, with 8 bases fitting TRBD2. The CDR3 is 16 amino acids. After removal of 8 bases from V and 2 bases from J, the junction contained 12 bases not matched to a gene. Germline loops: CDR1 SEHNR, CDR2 FQNEAQ (reference sequence). The CDR3, as DNA: TGTGCCAGCCGCCGTGTCGGGAGGGAACACACAGATACGCAGTATTTT. It encodes CASRRVGREHTDTQYF.

The chain employs TRBV6-5 and TRBJ2-5; 9 bases match TRBD1. Trimming took 2 bases from V and 3 from J; bases not matched to a gene: 1. CDR3 size: 14 residues. CDR1 MNHEY and CDR2 SVGAGI come from the germline V gene. CDR3 amino acids: CASSYGTGKETQYF. DNA of the CDR3: TGTGCCAGCAGTTACGGGACAGGGAAAGAGACCCAGTACTTC.

CDR3 DNA sequence: TGTGCCAGTAGTACCCGGACAGGGGTCAATCAGCCCCAGCATTTT. Translated: CASSTRTGVNQPQHF. The chain combines TRBV19 with TRBJ1-5, with TRBD1 identical over 9 bases. Per germline, CDR1 LNHDA and CDR2 SQIVND (reference sequence). This CDR3 is built from 15 residues. The trim removed 4 bases at V and 3 bases at J, leaving 4 bases unmatched. The whole variable domain, filled in from reference TRBV19 and TRBJ1-5, reads DGGITQSPKYLFRKEGQNVTLSCEQNLNHDAMYWYRQDPGQGLRLIYYSQIVNDFQKGDIAEGYSVSREKKESFPLTVTSAQKNPTAFYLCASSTRTGVNQPQHFGDGTRLSIL.

The chain has TRBV9 and TRBJ2-5; D is perhaps TRBD1 (6 bases). The CDR3 is 14 amino acids. The germline V and J ends were trimmed by 2 bases and 5 bases, with 13 bases remaining between them. The germline gives CDR1 SGDLS, CDR2 YYNGEE. The CDR3, as DNA: TGTGCCAGCAGCGTTCAGGGGTTGGTGGAGACCCAGTACTTC. Amino acids: CASSVQGLVETQYF.

The chain employs TRBV28 and TRBJ2-5; perhaps TRBD2 as D (6 bases). The germline CDR1 and CDR2 sequences are MDHEN and SYDVKM. The CDR3 sequence is 14 residues long. The V end lost 3 bases, the J end lost 4 bases, and 12 bases lay between the germline ends. The CDR3 sequence is CASSLAGPGETQYF. The CDR3 coding sequence is TGTGCCAGCAGTTTGGCGGGGCCGGGAGAGACCCAGTACTTC.

The rearrangement joins TRBV2 to TRBJ2-5; TRBD2 matches 12 bases. The V gene end was trimmed by 7 bases and the J gene end by 7 bases; junction bases not matched to a gene: 10. Germline CDR1 is SNHLY and CDR2 is FYNNEI. The CDR3 runs to 15 residues. The CDR3 DNA reads as TGTGCCAGCACCCCTCTCGGGACTAGCGGGCTGACCCAGTACTTC. Its protein product is CASTPLGTSGLTQYF.

The chain has TRBV7-2 and TRBJ2-7; 7 positions agree with TRBD2. The J segment lost 5 bases and the V segment lost 2 bases, leaving 3 bases of the junction unmatched. The germline gives CDR1 SGHTA, CDR2 FQGNSA. The CDR3 totals 13 residues. The CDR3 loop is CASSLLSGNEQYF. DNA for the CDR3: TGTGCCAGCAGCTTATTAAGCGGGAACGAGCAGTACTTC.

The chain uses TRBV4-1 and TRBJ1-1; 11 bases align to TRBD1. This CDR3 spans 18 amino acids. The J segment lost 0 bases and the V segment lost 0 bases, leaving 6 bases of the junction unmatched. Germline V lookup: CDR1 MGHRA, CDR2 YSYEKL. The CDR3 coding sequence is TGCGCCAGCAGCCAAGAGGGAAGGGGACAGGGGGTGAACACTGAAGCTTTCTTT. This sequence encodes CASSQEGRGQGVNTEAFF.

The chain joins TRBV4-1 to TRBJ2-7; perhaps TRBD1 as D (6 bases). Germline V gives CDR1 MGHRA, CDR2 YSYEKL. With 3 bases removed from V and 3 bases from J, the gap between germline ends came to 12 bases. The CDR3 is made up of 14 amino acids. The CDR3 DNA is TGCGCCAGCAGCCAGGGAGAGGGGGACTACGAGCAGTACTTC. Protein sequence: CASSQGEGDYEQYF.

The chain couples TRBV2 to TRBJ1-2, with D perhaps TRBD1 (6 bases). This CDR3 is built from 14 residues. Looked up from germline, CDR1 is SNHLY and CDR2 is FYNNEI. The V end lost 8 bases, the J end lost 4 bases, and 17 bases lay between the germline ends. CDR3 protein: CASRQELVGYGYTF. The CDR3 DNA reads TGTGCCAGCCGACAGGAGCTGGTCGGCTATGGCTACACCTTC. Complete variable domain (other parts from reference TRBV2 and TRBJ1-2): EPEVTQTPSHQVTQMGQEVILRCVPISNHLYFYWYRQILGQKVEFLVSFYNNEISEKSEIFDDQFSVERPDGSNFTLKIRSTKLEDSAMYFCASRQELVGYGYTFGSGTRLTVV.

This chain links TRBV7-3 with TRBJ1-2; 12 nucleotides line up with TRBD1. Germline V gene data show CDR1 as SGHTA and CDR2 as FQGTGA. With 2 bases clipped from V and 6 bases from J, the junction kept 7 bases outside the gene matches. The CDR3 is 16 residues long. The CDR3 DNA follows: TGTGCCAGCAGCTTAGGCGGGACAGGGGGCATGGATGGCTACACCTTC. It codes for CASSLGGTGGMDGYTF. The variable domain in full, with the rest retrieved from reference TRBV7-3 and TRBJ1-2, is GAGVSQTPSNKVTEKGKYVELRCDPISGHTALYWYRQSLGQGPEFLIYFQGTGAADDSGLPNDRFFAVRPEGSVSTLKIQRTERGDSAVYLCASSLGGTGGMDGYTFGSGTRLTVV.

The rearrangement links TRBV11-3 to TRBJ2-1; the match to TRBD2 covers 11 bases. Germline V CDR1 and CDR2: SGHNT, YENEEA. The J segment lost 7 bases and the V segment lost 5 bases, leaving 7 bases of the junction unmatched. The length of the CDR3 is 15 residues. The CDR3 coding sequence is TGTGCCAGCAGCACCGGGACTAGCGGAGGGAATGAGCAGTTCTTC. It translates to CASSTGTSGGNEQFF.

The chain joins TRBV6-2 or TRBV6-3 to TRBJ2-1, with a weak D call TRBD2 (6 bases). CDR1 is MNHEY and CDR2 is SVGEGT in the germline V gene. Trimming cost V 5 bases and J 6 bases, with 23 bases left between them. There are 17 residues in the CDR3. Written as DNA, the CDR3 is TGTGCCAGCAGTCCCGCCCCCCGGGGGAAGTTGGTCAATGAGCAGTTCTTC. The encoded protein is CASSPAPRGKLVNEQFF.

V and J are TRBV28 and TRBJ1-4, with 8 bases matching TRBD1. Germline assignment: CDR1 MDHEN and CDR2 SYDVKM. V lost 4 bases and J lost 8; bases outside the gene matches: 6. The CDR3 covers 14 residues. The CDR3 region has the DNA TGTGCCAGCAGTTCTCCGACAGGGGCGGAAAAACTGTTTTTT. It yields the protein CASSSPTGAEKLFF.

The chain is built from TRBV7-2 and TRBJ2-7; 7 bases agree with TRBD1. V shed 5 bases and J 3 bases; nucleotides not matched to a gene: 10. This CDR3 has 15 amino acids. Germline V gene data show CDR1 as SGHTA and CDR2 as FQGNSA. The CDR3, as DNA: TGTGCCAGCAGCGTCCAGACAGGGCCGGACTACGAGCAGTACTTC. As protein: CASSVQTGPDYEQYF. Using reference TRBV7-2 and TRBJ2-7 for the parts outside the CDR3, the full variable domain is GAGVSQSPSNKVTEKGKDVELRCDPISGHTALYWYRQSLGQGLEFLIYFQGNSAPDKSGLPSDRFSAERTGGSVSTLTIQRTQQEDSAVYLCASSVQTGPDYEQYFGPGTRLTVT.